The subject of this entry is one T cell receptor beta chain. The clone's antigen remains unknown. Base qualities are not provided; no much larger clone lies one nucleotide away. This entry is derived from a study of blood T cell repertoires in COVID-19 (TCRdb year 2020). Study-wide context: Samples covering the acute and convalescent phases of COVID-19 were provided by collaborators in the United States, Italy and Spain. The material from the prospective study consisted of cDNA or gDNA derived from T cells, B-cell-depleted T cells, or PBMCs. The dataset comprised deeply sampled blood TCRbeta repertoires from subjects exposed to, actively infected with, or recovered from COVID-19. The repertoires were released in a freely available public database intended as a resource for research on the immune response to SARS-CoV-2. The samples were drawn from two sources: the first 160 participants of the ongoing ImmuneRACE study, and 1,000 to 1,500 subjects contributed by 6 global collaborators. Sample metadata almost always included a de-identified subject ID, COVID-19 status, age in years and sex. Where available, HLA class I and class II types were obtained from metadata supplied by the sample provider rather than from assay-based typing.

Each collaborating institution followed its own protocols to collect whole blood in K2EDTA tubes. For TCRbeta analysis, collaborator samples were shipped as frozen whole blood, as isolated PBMCs, or as DNA extracted from either sample type. The immunoSEQ Assay, a bias-controlled multiplex PCR, was used to amplify TCRbeta CDR3 regions from genomic DNA. The original methods were these. The number of nucleated cells in each sample was estimated by amplification of reference gene primers within the assay. To quantify the absolute abundance of each unique TCRbeta CDR3 rearrangement, sequence reads were collapsed and filtered. Productive Simpson clonality was computed per sample as the square root of Simpson's diversity index over productive rearrangements. TCRdb holds this immuneACCESS table with in-frame rearrangements only. Some clones are missing; in checked studies, unresolved V genes explain under half, and the rest has no known cause. That table furnishes V, J and clone size, whereas the DNA furnished D and trimming. For this sample there are around 250,000 clones; about 82% appear just once. The ten largest account for more than 9% of the sample.

Overall study results and their limits: The quantity of clinical and demographic metadata differed by source and by participant and was supplied without curation.

This TCR came from an elderly man with acute or convalescent COVID-19. Specimen: peripheral blood.

CDR3 loop: CASKEGPDTQYF. The DNA is as follows: TGTGCCAGCAAGGAGGGTCCGGATACGCAGTATTTT. The receptor chain draws on TRBV6-5 and TRBJ2-3; TRBD2 might be the D gene, on 6 matching bases. The germline ends are 11 bases apart after V is trimmed by 7 bases and J by 6 bases. The CDR3 covers 12 residues, taking in both the cysteine and the phenylalanine. Only the CDR3 region is kept as DNA, spanning 36 bases read in frame from base 1. CDR1 and CDR2, looked up from the germline V gene, are MNHEY and SVGAGI.